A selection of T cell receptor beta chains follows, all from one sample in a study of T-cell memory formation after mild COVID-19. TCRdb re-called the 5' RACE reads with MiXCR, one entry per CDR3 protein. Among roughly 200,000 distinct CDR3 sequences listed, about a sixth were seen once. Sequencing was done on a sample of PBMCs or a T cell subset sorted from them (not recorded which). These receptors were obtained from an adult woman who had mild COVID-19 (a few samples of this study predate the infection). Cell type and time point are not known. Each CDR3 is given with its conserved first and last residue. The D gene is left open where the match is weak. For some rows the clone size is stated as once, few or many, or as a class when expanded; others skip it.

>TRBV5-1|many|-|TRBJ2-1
TGCGCCAGCAGCTTGGGCGCGACTGAGCAGTTCTTC
CASSLGATEQFF
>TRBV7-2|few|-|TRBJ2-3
TGTGCCAGCAGCTTACGGATGGGGGGCACAGATACGCAGTATTTT
CASSLRMGGTDTQYF
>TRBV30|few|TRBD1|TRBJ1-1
TGTGCCTGGAGTTCGACAGGGGGCAAGAACACTGAAGCTTTCTTT
CAWSSTGGKNTEAFF
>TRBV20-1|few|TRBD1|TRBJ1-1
TGCAGTGCTAGAACCGGGACAGGGGTGGTAGACACTGAAGCTTTCTTT
CSARTGTGVVDTEAFF
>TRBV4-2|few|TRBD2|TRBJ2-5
TGTGCCAGCAGCCTCAGCCTTAGCGGGAGCGGCCAAGAGACCCAGTACTTC
CASSLSLSGSGQETQYF
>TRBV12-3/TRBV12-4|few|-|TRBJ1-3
TGTGCCAGCAGCCCTCCCCTGGGGGCCGGGCGTTCCAACACCATATATTTT
CASSPPLGAGRSNTIYF
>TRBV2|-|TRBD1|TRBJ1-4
TGTGCCAGCATCGGCAGGGGGGCTAATGAAAAACTGTTTTTT
CASIGRGANEKLFF
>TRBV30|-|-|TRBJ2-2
TGTGCCTGGGGGGCGGGTACGAGGGGGTCCACCGGGGAGCTGTTTTTT
CAWGAGTRGSTGELFF
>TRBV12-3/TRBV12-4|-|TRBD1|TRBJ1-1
TGTGCCAGCAGTTTTGGGGACAGGGGTAACCCGAACACTGAAGCTTTCTTT
CASSFGDRGNPNTEAFF
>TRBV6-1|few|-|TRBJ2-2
TGTGCCAGCAGTTTCGGGACCATGAACACCGGGGAGCTGTTTTTT
CASSFGTMNTGELFF
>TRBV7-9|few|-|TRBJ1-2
TGTGCCAGCGGCCCTACGGGGAGGACTCCTGATGGCTACACCTTC
CASGPTGRTPDGYTF
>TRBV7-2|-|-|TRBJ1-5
TGTGCCAGCAGCTTAGTGGCGTCAGGGACGCAGCCCCAGCATTTT
CASSLVASGTQPQHF
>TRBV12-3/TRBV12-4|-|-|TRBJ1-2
TGTGCCAGCAGTTTCGGGGACTCCTACTCTGGCTACACCTTC
CASSFGDSYSGYTF
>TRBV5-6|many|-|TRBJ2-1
TGTGCCAGCAGCTTGGCCGGTCCTAGTGAGCAGTTCTTC
CASSLAGPSEQFF
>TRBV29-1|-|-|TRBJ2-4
TGCAGCGTTGTAGTAGCCAAAAACATTCAGTACTTC
CSVVVAKNIQYF
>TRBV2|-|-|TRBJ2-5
TGTGCCAGCAGTGCAGCAGGCGGGCCTCAAGAGACCCAGTACTTC
CASSAAGGPQETQYF